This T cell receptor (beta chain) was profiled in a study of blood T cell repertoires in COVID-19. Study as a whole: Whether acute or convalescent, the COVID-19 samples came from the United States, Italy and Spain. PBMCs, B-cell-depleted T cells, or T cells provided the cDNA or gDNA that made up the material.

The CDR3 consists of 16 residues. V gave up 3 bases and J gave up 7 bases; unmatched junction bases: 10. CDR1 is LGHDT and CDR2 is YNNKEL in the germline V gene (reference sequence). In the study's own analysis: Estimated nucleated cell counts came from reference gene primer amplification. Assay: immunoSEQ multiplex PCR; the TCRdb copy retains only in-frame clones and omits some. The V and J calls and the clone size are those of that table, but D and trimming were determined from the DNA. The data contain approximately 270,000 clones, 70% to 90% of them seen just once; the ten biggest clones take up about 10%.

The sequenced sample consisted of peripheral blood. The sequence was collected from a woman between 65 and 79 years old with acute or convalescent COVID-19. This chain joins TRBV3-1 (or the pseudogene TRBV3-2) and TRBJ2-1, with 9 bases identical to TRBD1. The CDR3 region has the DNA TGTGCCAGCAGCCAGTCAACAGGGGGCGCGAGGAATGAGCAGTTCTTC. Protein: CASSQSTGGARNEQFF.